Listed here are 14 T cell receptor beta chains from one sample, sequenced in a study of glioma-infiltrating T cells. TCR alpha and beta CDR3 regions were amplified from RNA using iRepertoire nested multiplex PCR. TCRdb fed the multiplex PCR reads into MiXCR, producing one record per CDR3 protein. The data contain more than 95,000 distinct CDR3 sequences, approximately 23% of them singletons. Sequenced sample: glioma tissue, nonneoplastic brain tissue, or PBMCs (not recorded which). Receptor source: a human donor with low-grade glioma or glioblastoma, undergoing nonglioma brain surgery, or in good health (not recorded which).

This clonotype appeared many times. The rearrangement uses TRBV20-1 and TRBJ2-7, with 13 bases lining up with TRBD2. Germline V gene lookup returns CDR1 DFQATT and CDR2 SNEGSKA (reference sequence). CDR3 length: 14 residues. The trim removed 5 bases at V and 3 bases at J, leaving 4 bases unmatched. The CDR3: CSAAGTSGNYEQYF. CDR3 coding DNA: TGCAGTGCTGCCGGGACTAGCGGGAACTACGAGCAGTACTTC.

There are many counts of this clonotype. The V and J genes are TRBV12-5 and TRBJ1-3, with a tentative D call TRBD1 (6 bases). The CDR3 has 12 amino acids. V was clipped by 2 bases and J by 7 bases, with 6 bases between them. Germline assignment: CDR1 LGHNT and CDR2 FRNRAP. The CDR3 loop reads CASGLRGNTIYF. CDR3 in DNA: TGTGCTAGTGGTTTGAGGGGGAACACCATATATTTT. The variable domain in full, completed from reference TRBV12-5 and TRBJ1-3, reads DARVTQTPRHKVTEMGQEVTMRCQPILGHNTVFWYRQTMMQGLELLAYFRNRAPLDDSGMPKDRFSAEMPDATLATLKIQPSEPRDSAVYFCASGLRGNTIYFGEGSWLTVV.

Worth noting for this clonotype: It may be a read error: a sequence one base away is much more abundant. The chain is built from TRBV7-8 and TRBJ2-5; tentatively, D is TRBD2 (6 bases). Trimming shortened V by 1 base and J by 8 bases, and 17 bases separated the two germline ends. The germline gives CDR1 SGHVS, CDR2 FQNEAQ. The CDR3 is 15 residues long. CDR3 sequence reads: CASSLEIAAQGTQYF. CDR3 in DNA: TGTGCCAGCAGCTTAGAAATAGCGGCTCAAGGAACCCAGTACTTC.

In its sample, this clonotype was seen a few times. The chain has TRBV7-2 and TRBJ1-5, with D uncertain. V gave up 5 bases and J gave up 1 base, with 18 bases separating them. Germline lookup yields CDR1 SGHTA and CDR2 FQGNSA. The CDR3 totals 17 residues. Here the CDR3 DNA reads TGTGCCAGCAGCCCCCGTGCGACGTTGACGAGCAATCAGCCCCAGCATTTT. This gives the protein CASSPRATLTSNQPQHF.

This clonotype was counted many times. The rearrangement links TRBV4-1 to TRBJ2-1; D possibly uses TRBD1 or TRBD2 (6 bases each). V was shortened by 2 bases and J by 3 bases, with 17 bases between the two germline ends. This CDR3 has 17 residues. Per the germline V gene, CDR1 is MGHRA and CDR2 is YSYEKL. The CDR3 bases are TGCGCCAGCAGCCAAAAGGGGGTAGCTAGCGACTACAATGAGCAGTTCTTC. Translated: CASSQKGVASDYNEQFF.

The chain uses TRBV29-1 and TRBJ2-1; maybe TRBD2 (6 bases). Germline V lookup: CDR1 SQVTM, CDR2 ANQGSEA. The CDR3 runs 15 residues. V was shortened by 4 bases and J by 2 bases, with 15 bases between the two germline ends. This CDR3 reads CSVGGGESPYNEQFF. DNA of the CDR3: TGCAGCGTTGGCGGCGGGGAATCTCCCTACAATGAGCAGTTCTTC.

Ten or more counts support this clonotype. The gene calls are TRBV27 and TRBJ2-2; 10 nucleotides match TRBD2. V gave up 6 bases and J gave up 6 bases; unmatched junction bases: 7. There are 15 residues in the CDR3. Germline assignment: CDR1 MNHEY and CDR2 SMNVEV (reference sequence). The CDR3 here is CASRISGRSSGELFF. The CDR3 DNA is TGTGCCAGCAGGATTAGCGGGAGGTCCTCCGGGGAGCTGTTTTTT.

This clonotype was found many times. V usage is TRBV4-2 and J usage is TRBJ2-2; D gene uncertain. Trimming cost V 3 bases and J 1 base, with 12 bases left between them. This CDR3 is 16 amino acids long. Germline V gene lookup returns CDR1 LGHNA and CDR2 YNFKEQ. The CDR3, as DNA: TGTGCCAGCAGCCATGTTCCGGTCGGGAACACCGGGGAGCTGTTTTTT. It encodes CASSHVPVGNTGELFF.

In its sample, this clonotype was seen once. The V call is TRBV5-4, the J call TRBJ2-1, with 7 bases that match TRBD2. Per the germline V gene, CDR1 is SGHNT and CDR2 is YYREEE (reference sequence). The CDR3 spans 14 residues. J was trimmed by 9 bases and V by 0 bases; bases with no gene match: 6. The CDR3 spells CASSLELAVVEQFF. For the CDR3, the DNA is TGTGCCAGCAGCTTGGAGCTAGCGGTAGTTGAGCAGTTCTTC.

The CDR3 DNA reads as TGTGCCAGCAGCCCTAATTACGTGGAGCTGTTTTTT. Translating it yields CASSPNYVELFF. The chain uses TRBV6-1 and TRBJ2-2; no clear D gene. The CDR3 spans 12 residues. CDR1 is MNHNS and CDR2 is SASEGT in the germline V gene. V was shortened by 6 bases and J by 10 bases, with 12 bases between the two germline ends.

This clonotype was seen repeatedly, ten times or more. J is TRBJ1-2 and V is TRBV6-6; no reliable D call. Between the trimmed V and J ends, which lost 2 bases and 1 base, there was a span of 5 bases. Germline V CDR1 and CDR2: MNHNY, SVGAGI (reference sequence). The CDR3 has 13 amino acids. The CDR3 spells CASSYADNYGYTF. CDR3 DNA: TGTGCCAGCAGTTACGCGGATAACTATGGCTACACCTTC.

Regarding this clonotype: A read error may explain this, as a much larger clone is one base away. This chain connects TRBV27 to TRBJ2-3; TRBD1 is a possible D gene (6 bases). CDR1 MNHEY and CDR2 SMNVEV come from the germline V gene (reference sequence). This CDR3 spans 14 amino acids. The CDR3 DNA is TGTACCAGCGCAACAGGGTATGATACAGATACGCAGTATTTT. It is translated as CTSATGYDTDTQYF.

Points on this clonotype: A much larger clone sits a single nucleotide away, making a read error possible. Without the conserved terminal phenylalanine or tryptophan, this CDR3 likely stems from a read error. The chain is built from TRBV28 and TRBJ2-7, with D tentatively TRBD2 (6 bases). V lost 0 bases to trimming and J lost 3 bases, with 6 bases between them. This CDR3 spans 13 amino acids. Germline loops: CDR1 MDHEN, CDR2 SYDVKM. Here the CDR3 DNA reads TGTGCCAGCAGTTTATGGGAGGGCTACGAGCAGTACTCC. This translates into CASSLWEGYEQYS.

This clonotype was observed many times. The V call is TRBV6-6, the J call TRBJ2-3, with TRBD2 as a possible D gene (5 bases). The CDR3 is 15 residues long. V was shortened by 2 bases and J by 3 bases, with 12 bases between the two germline ends. In germline, CDR1 is MNHNY, CDR2 SVGAGI (reference sequence). CDR3 sequence reads: CASSYPTLETDTQYF. The CDR3 DNA is TGTGCCAGCAGTTACCCCACACTAGAAACAGATACGCAGTATTTT.